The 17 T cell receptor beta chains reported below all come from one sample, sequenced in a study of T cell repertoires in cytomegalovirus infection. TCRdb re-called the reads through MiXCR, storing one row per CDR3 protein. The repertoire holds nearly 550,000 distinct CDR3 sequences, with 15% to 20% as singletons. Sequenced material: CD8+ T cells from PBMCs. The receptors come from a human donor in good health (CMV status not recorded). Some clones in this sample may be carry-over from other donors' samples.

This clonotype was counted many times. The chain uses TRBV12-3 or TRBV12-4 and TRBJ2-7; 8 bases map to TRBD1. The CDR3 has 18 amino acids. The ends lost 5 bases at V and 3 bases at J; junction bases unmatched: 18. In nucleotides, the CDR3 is TGTGCCAGCAGTCCTAGACAGGGGTCACGTAAAGGGAACTACGAGCAGTACTTC. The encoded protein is CASSPRQGSRKGNYEQYF.

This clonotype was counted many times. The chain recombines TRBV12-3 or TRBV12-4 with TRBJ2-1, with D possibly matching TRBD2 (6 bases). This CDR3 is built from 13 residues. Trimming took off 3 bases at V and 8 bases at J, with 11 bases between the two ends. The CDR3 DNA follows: TGTGCCAGCAGTTTTAGGCGGGGAGATGAGCAGTTCTTC. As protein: CASSFRRGDEQFF.

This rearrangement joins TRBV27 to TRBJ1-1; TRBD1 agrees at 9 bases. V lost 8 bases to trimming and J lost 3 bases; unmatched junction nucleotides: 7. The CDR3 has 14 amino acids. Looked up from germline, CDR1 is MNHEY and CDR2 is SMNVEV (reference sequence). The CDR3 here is CASGQGRGDTEAFF. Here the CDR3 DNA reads TGTGCCAGCGGACAGGGGCGGGGGGACACTGAAGCTTTCTTT.

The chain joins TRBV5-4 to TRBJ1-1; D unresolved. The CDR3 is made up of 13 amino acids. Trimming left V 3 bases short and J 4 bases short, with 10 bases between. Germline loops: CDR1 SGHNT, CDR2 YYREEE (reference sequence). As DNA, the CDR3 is TGTGCCAGCAGCTGGGGTGTGACCACTGAAGCTTTCTTT. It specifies CASSWGVTTEAFF.

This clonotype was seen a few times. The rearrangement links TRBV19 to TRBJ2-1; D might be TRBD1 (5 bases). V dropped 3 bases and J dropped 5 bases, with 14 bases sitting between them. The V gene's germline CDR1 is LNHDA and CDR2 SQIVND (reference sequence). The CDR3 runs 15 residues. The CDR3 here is CASSIWGEGDNEQFF. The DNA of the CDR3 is TGTGCCAGTAGTATTTGGGGCGAAGGGGACAATGAGCAGTTCTTC. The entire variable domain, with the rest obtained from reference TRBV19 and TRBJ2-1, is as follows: DGGITQSPKYLFRKEGQNVTLSCEQNLNHDAMYWYRQDPGQGLRLIYYSQIVNDFQKGDIAEGYSVSREKKESFPLTVTSAQKNPTAFYLCASSIWGEGDNEQFFGPGTRLTVL.

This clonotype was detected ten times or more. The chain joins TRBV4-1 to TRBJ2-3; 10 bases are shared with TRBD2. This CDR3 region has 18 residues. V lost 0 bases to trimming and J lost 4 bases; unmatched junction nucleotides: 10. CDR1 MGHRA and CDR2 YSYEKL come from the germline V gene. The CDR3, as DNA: TGCGCCAGCAGCCAAGAACGCCTAGCGGGAGAGGATGCAGATACGCAGTATTTT. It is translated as CASSQERLAGEDADTQYF.

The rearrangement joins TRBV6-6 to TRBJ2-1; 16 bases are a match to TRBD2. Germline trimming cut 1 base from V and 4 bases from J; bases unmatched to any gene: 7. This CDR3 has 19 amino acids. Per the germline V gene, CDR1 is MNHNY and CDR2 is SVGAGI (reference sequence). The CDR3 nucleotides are TGTGCCAGCAGTTACTACGGGACTAGCGGGAGGGCGGATTACAATGAGCAGTTCTTC. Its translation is CASSYYGTSGRADYNEQFF.

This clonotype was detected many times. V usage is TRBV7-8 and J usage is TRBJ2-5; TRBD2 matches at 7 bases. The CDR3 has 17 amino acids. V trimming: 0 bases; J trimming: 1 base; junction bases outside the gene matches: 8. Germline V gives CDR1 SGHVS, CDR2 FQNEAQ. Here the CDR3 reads CASSLALSGGSQETQYF. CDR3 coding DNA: TGTGCCAGCAGCTTAGCGCTTTCGGGCGGGAGCCAAGAGACCCAGTACTTC.

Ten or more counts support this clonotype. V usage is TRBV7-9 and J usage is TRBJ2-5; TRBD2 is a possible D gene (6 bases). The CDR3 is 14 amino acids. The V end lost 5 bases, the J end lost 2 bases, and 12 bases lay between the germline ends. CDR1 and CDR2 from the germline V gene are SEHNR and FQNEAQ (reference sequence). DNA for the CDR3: TGTGCCAGCAGCCTCCCGGGGGTACAAGAGACCCAGTACTTC. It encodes CASSLPGVQETQYF.

The CDR3 nucleotides are TGTGCCAGCAGCCCAGAGACAGGGTCCAGGGAGGAGCAGTACTTC. Translated, it gives CASSPETGSREEQYF. The rearrangement uses TRBV5-4 and TRBJ2-7, with 7 bases aligning to TRBD1. The CDR3 has 15 amino acids. Germline CDR1 SGHNT, CDR2 YYREEE (reference sequence). V gave up 4 bases and J gave up 7 bases; unmatched junction bases: 14.

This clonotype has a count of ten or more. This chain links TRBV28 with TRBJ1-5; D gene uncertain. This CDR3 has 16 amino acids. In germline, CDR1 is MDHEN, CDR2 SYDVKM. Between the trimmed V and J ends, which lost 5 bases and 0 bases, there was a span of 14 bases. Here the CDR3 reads CASSPALRYSNQPQHF. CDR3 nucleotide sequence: TGTGCCAGCAGTCCAGCCCTCCGGTATAGCAATCAGCCCCAGCATTTT.

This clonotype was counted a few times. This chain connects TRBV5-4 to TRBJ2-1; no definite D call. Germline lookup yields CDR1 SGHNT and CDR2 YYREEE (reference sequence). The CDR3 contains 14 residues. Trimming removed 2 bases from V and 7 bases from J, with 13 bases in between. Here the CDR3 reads CASSLSTLANEQFF. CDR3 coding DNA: TGTGCCAGCAGCTTATCAACGTTAGCAAATGAGCAGTTCTTC. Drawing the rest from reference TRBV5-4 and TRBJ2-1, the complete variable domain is ETGVTQSPTHLIKTRGQQVTLRCSSQSGHNTVSWYQQALGQGPQFIFQYYREEENGRGNFPPRFSGLQFPNYSSELNVNALELDDSALYLCASSLSTLANEQFFGPGTRLTVL.

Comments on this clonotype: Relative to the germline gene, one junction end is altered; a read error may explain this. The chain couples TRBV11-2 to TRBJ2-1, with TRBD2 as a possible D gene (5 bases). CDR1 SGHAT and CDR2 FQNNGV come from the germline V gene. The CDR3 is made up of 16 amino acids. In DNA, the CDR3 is TGTGCCAGCAGCTTAGCATCGACGGCGGGTGGGAATGATCAGTTCTTC. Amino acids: CASSLASTAGGNDQFF.

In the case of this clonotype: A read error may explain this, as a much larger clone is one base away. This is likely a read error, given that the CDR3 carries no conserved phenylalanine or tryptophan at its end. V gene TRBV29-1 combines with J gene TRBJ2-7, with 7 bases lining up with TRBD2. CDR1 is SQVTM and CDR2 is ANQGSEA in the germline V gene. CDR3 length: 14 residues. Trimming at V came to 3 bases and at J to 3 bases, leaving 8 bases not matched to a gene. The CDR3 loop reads CSVDTASGDYEQYL. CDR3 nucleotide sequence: TGCAGCGTTGACACGGCTAGCGGAGACTACGAGCAGTACCTC.

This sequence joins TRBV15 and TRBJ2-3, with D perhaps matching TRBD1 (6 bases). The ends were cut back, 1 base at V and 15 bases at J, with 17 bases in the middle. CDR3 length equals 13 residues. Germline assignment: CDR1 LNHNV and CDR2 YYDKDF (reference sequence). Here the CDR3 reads CATSRAGTPGSYF. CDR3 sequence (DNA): TGTGCCACCAGCAGAGCCGGGACACCGGGGAGTTATTTT.

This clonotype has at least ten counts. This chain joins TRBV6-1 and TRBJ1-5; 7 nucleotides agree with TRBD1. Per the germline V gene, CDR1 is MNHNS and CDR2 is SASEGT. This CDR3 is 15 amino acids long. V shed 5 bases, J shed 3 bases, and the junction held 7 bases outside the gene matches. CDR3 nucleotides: TGTGCCAGCAGTATCGACAGGGCAAACAATCAGCCCCAGCATTTT. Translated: CASSIDRANNQPQHF.

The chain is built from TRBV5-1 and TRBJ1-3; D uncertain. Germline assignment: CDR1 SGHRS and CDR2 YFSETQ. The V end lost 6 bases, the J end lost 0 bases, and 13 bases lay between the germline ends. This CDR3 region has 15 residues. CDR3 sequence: CASTLDVYSGNTIYF. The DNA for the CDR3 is TGCGCCAGCACCCTGGACGTCTACTCTGGAAACACCATATATTTT.